This T cell receptor (beta chain) appears in the sequencing data of a study of regulatory T cells in long-lasting Graves disease. V lost 10 bases and J 1 base, leaving 22 bases between the germline ends. The CDR3 totals 16 residues. The V gene's germline CDR1 is KGHDR and CDR2 SFDVKD. Through Arm-PCR of CDR3 regions and iRepertoire HTBI primers, TCR beta libraries were built. TCRdb re-called the multiplex PCR reads through MiXCR, storing one row per CDR3 protein. The sample includes roughly 510,000 distinct CDR3 sequences, about 16% of them seen just once. Sample time point: newly diagnosed GD, antithyroid drugs for less than 3 months. There was RNA extracted from PBMCs, and the TCR library was made from it. These same data were also listed under a study on T cells in Graves' hyperthyroidism and ophthalmopathy.

This TCR was sampled from a man aged 18 to 30 with Graves disease. The chain links TRBV24-1 to TRBJ2-7; D unresolved. The sequences come from peripheral blood mononuclear cells (PBMCs), collected at new diagnosis, from a patient treated with antithyroid drugs. This CDR3 is CATRGDRRIGSYEQYF. CDR3 DNA: TGTGCCACTCGAGGAGACCGTCGAATAGGGTCCTACGAGCAGTACTTC.